These 12 T cell receptor beta chains came from one sample sequenced in a study of blood T cells in healthy people across ages. Next came a second PCR, run for about 6 to 12 cycles, which used a sample-barcoded 5' primer along with a J-beta primer mix. TCRdb fed the 5' RACE reads into MiXCR, producing one record per CDR3 protein. Of hundreds of thousands of distinct CDR3 sequences detected, around 21% appear once; the ten largest clones hold more than 3%. Sequenced: blood. The receptors here all came from a man aged 65-85 years in good health.

The rearrangement links TRBV20-1 to TRBJ1-5, with D unclear. The CDR3 spans 15 residues. V lost 3 bases and J lost 1, with 13 bases in between. Germline V CDR1 and CDR2: DFQATT, SNEGSKA (reference sequence). CDR3 sequence (DNA): TGCAGTGCTAGGAGCCCGGGCCTCAGCAATCAGCCCCAGCATTTT. It translates to CSARSPGLSNQPQHF.

The chain couples TRBV29-1 to TRBJ2-1; D might be TRBD2 (6 bases). This CDR3 comprises 15 residues. Germline V CDR1 and CDR2: SQVTM, ANQGSEA. Between the trimmed V and J ends, which lost 3 bases and 0 bases, there was a span of 12 bases. This CDR3 is CSVDGTQSSYNEQFF. For the CDR3, the DNA is TGCAGCGTTGACGGGACTCAGAGCTCCTACAATGAGCAGTTCTTC.

This clonotype was counted a few times. V usage is TRBV13 and J usage is TRBJ2-3, with 10 nucleotides matching TRBD2. This CDR3 has 16 amino acids. With 5 bases clipped from V and 4 bases from J, the junction kept 9 bases outside the gene matches. Looked up from germline, CDR1 is PRHDT and CDR2 is FYEKMQ (reference sequence). CDR3 sequence: CASSLYLAGVADTQYF. The CDR3 DNA reads as TGTGCCAGCAGCCTCTACCTAGCGGGAGTGGCAGATACGCAGTATTTT.

This clonotype was counted at least ten times. V is TRBV5-1 and J is TRBJ2-5; D may be TRBD1 (5 bases). Trimming pared 3 bases from V and 2 bases from J, leaving 23 bases between. The CDR3 contains 18 residues. Germline lookup yields CDR1 SGHRS and CDR2 YFSETQ. CDR3 nucleotides: TGCGCCAGCAGCTCCCTCATCCGGACCCGGACATCACAAGAGACCCAGTACTTC. Translated: CASSSLIRTRTSQETQYF.

This clonotype was seen more than once but under ten times. This chain connects TRBV20-1 to TRBJ2-7; the D call may be TRBD1 or TRBD2 (5 bases each). The CDR3 has 13 amino acids. Germline V lookup: CDR1 DFQATT, CDR2 SNEGSKA (reference sequence). The germline V and J ends were trimmed by 3 bases and 2 bases, with 11 bases remaining between them. The CDR3 loop reads CSARRQGAYEQYF. CDR3 nucleotide sequence: TGCAGTGCTAGGCGGCAGGGAGCCTACGAGCAGTACTTC.

The chain recombines TRBV20-1 with TRBJ2-1; TRBD2 might be the D (6 bases). The CDR3 length is 15 residues. With 1 base removed from V and 3 bases from J, the gap between germline ends came to 13 bases. The germline gives CDR1 DFQATT, CDR2 SNEGSKA (reference sequence). For the CDR3, the DNA is TGCAGTGCTAGAGTTCGACTAGGCGGCTACAATGAGCAGTTCTTC. Protein: CSARVRLGGYNEQFF.

The genes are TRBV7-2 and TRBJ1-1, with no clear D. V was clipped by 2 bases and J by 0 bases, with 10 bases between them. Germline CDR1 and CDR2: SGHTA and FQGNSA. The length of the CDR3 is 15 residues. The CDR3 loop is CASSLTALMNTEAFF. The CDR3 DNA sequence: TGTGCCAGCAGCTTAACGGCCCTAATGAACACTGAAGCTTTCTTT.

This clonotype was observed at least ten times. This chain links TRBV5-1 with TRBJ1-4, with a tentative D call TRBD1 (5 bases). The CDR3 sequence is 13 residues long. From germline, CDR1 is SGHRS and CDR2 YFSETQ. Between the trimmed V and J ends, which lost 3 bases and 5 bases, there was a span of 8 bases. CDR3 in amino acids: CASSYQGNEKLFF. The CDR3 DNA reads TGCGCCAGCAGCTACCAGGGAAATGAAAAACTGTTTTTT.

This clonotype was observed a few times. The chain combines TRBV19 with TRBJ1-3; D remains unclear. The V end lost 6 bases, the J end lost 0 bases, and 12 bases lay between the germline ends. CDR3 length equals 15 residues. Per germline, CDR1 LNHDA and CDR2 SQIVND (reference sequence). The CDR3 loop reads CASRRDRHSGNTIYF. CDR3 nucleotides: TGTGCCAGTAGAAGAGACCGCCACTCTGGAAACACCATATATTTT.

This rearrangement joins TRBV21-1 to TRBJ2-5. The J call may not be correct, given that the DNA end is closer to TRBJ2-1. TRBV21-1 is a listed pseudogene. The CDR3 covers 13 residues. The CDR3 bases are TGTGCCAGCAGCAAAGAAGATTATCTGGAGCAGTTCTTC. Its translation: CASSKEDYLEQFF.

This clonotype was found a few times. The V call is TRBV14, the J call TRBJ1-6; unclear D gene. The CDR3 is made up of 14 amino acids. The V end lost 0 bases, the J end lost 1 base, and 1 base lay between the germline ends. Per the germline V gene, CDR1 is SGHDN and CDR2 is FVKESK. The CDR3 nucleotides are TGTGCCAGCAGCCAAGATTCCTATAATTCACCCCTCCACTTT. Protein sequence: CASSQDSYNSPLHF.

This clonotype turned up a few times. The genes are TRBV7-9 and TRBJ1-5, with 7 bases that match TRBD1. The J call is doubtful: the DNA matches TRBJ2-3 better. Germline V CDR1 and CDR2: SEHNR, FQNEAQ (reference sequence). This CDR3 comprises 14 residues. CDR3 DNA: TGTGCCAGCAGCTTAGGACCAGGGGGTCAGCCCCAGTATTTT. It codes for CASSLGPGGQPQYF.